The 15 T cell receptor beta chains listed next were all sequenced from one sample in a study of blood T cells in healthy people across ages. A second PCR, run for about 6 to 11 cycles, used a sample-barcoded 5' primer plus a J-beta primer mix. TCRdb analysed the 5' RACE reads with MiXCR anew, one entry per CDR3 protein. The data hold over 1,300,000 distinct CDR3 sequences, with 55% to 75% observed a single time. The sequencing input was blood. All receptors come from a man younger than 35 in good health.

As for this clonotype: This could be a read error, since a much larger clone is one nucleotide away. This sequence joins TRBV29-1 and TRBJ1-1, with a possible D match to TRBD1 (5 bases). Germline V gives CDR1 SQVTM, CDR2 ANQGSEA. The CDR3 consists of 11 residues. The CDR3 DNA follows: TGCGGCGTTGCTGACAGCACTGAAGCTTTCTTT. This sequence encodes CGVADSTEAFF.

CDR3 nucleotide sequence: TGTGCCAGCAGCTTAACCGGGACAGGGTCCCACCAAGAGACCCAGTACTTC. This sequence encodes CASSLTGTGSHQETQYF. This chain joins TRBV7-9 and TRBJ2-5, with TRBD1 identical over 9 bases. Germline CDR1 and CDR2: SEHNR and FQNEAQ (reference sequence). The CDR3 consists of 17 residues. V trimming: 2 bases; J trimming: 0 bases; junction bases outside the gene matches: 7.

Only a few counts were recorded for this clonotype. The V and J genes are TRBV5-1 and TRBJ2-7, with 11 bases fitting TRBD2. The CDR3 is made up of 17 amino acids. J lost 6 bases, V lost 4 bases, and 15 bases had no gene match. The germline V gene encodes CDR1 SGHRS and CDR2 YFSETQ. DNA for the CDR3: TGCGCCAGCAGCGTTAGCGGGAGGGCCCTTCTAGTCTCCGAGCAGTACTTC. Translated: CASSVSGRALLVSEQYF. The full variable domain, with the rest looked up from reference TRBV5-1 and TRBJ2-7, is KAGVTQTPRYLIKTRGQQVTLSCSPISGHRSVSWYQQTPGQGLQFLFEYFSETQRNKGNFPGRFSGRQFSNSRSEMNVSTLELGDSALYLCASSVSGRALLVSEQYFGPGTRLTVT.

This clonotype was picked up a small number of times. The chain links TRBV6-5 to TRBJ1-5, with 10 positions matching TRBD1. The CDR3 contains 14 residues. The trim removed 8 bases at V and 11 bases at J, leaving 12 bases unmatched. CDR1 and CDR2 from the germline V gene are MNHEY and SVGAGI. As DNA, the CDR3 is TGTGCCAGCGGTCGAGACAGGGGGCGATCAGCCCAGCATTTT. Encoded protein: CASGRDRGRSAQHF.

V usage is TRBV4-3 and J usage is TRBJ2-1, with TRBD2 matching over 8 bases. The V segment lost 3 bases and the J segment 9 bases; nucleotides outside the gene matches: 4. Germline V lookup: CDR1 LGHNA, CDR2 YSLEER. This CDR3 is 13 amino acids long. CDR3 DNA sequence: TGCGCCAGCAGCCAGGGACTAGTTGTTGAGCAGTTCTTC. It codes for CASSQGLVVEQFF.

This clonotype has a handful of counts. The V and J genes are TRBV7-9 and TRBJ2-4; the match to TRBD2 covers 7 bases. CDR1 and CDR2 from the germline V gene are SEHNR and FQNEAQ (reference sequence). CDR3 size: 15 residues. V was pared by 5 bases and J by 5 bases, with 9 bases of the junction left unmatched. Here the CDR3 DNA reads TGTGCCAGCAGCCCGGGGAGGGGTTGGGAAAACATTCAGTACTTC. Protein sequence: CASSPGRGWENIQYF.

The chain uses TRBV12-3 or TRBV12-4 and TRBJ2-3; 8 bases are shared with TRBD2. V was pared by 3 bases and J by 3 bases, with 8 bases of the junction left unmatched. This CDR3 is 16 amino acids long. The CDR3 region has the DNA TGTGCCAGCAGTTTCGGACTAGCAGACGGAACAGATACGCAGTATTTT. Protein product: CASSFGLADGTDTQYF.

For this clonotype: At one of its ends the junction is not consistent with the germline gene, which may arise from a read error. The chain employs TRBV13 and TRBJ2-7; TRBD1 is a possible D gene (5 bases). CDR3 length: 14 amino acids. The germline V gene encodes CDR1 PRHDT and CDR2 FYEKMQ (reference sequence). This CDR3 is CVSSGASRSYEQYF. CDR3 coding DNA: TGTGTCAGCAGTGGGGCGTCAAGGTCCTACGAGCAGTACTTC.

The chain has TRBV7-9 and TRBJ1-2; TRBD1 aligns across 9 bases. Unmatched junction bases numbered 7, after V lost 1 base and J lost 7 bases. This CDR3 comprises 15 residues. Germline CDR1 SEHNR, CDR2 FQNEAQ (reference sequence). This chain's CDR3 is CASSLGGQGGGGYTF. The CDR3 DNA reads TGTGCCAGCAGCTTAGGGGGACAGGGCGGAGGTGGCTACACCTTC.

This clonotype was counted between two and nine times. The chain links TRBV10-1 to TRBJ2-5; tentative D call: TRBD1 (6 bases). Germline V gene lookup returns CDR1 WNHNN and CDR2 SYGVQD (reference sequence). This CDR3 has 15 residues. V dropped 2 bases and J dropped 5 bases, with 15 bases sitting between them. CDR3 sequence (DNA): TGCGCCAGCAGTGAGGGAACCAGGGGTACGGAGACCCAGTACTTC. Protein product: CASSEGTRGTETQYF.

The CDR3 sequence is CANRAGPIYEQYF. The DNA for the CDR3 is TGTGCCAACAGAGCGGGACCCATCTACGAGCAGTACTTC. V usage is TRBV6-6 and J usage is TRBJ2-7; TRBD2 matches at 7 bases. The CDR3 runs 13 residues. Germline CDR1 MNHNY, CDR2 SVGAGI (reference sequence). With 10 bases clipped from V and 3 bases from J, the junction kept 9 bases outside the gene matches.

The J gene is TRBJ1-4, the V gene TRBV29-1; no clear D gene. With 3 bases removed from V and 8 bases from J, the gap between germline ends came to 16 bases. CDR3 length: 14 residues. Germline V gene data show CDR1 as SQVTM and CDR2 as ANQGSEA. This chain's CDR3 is CSVDIGGFEEKLFF. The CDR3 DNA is TGCAGCGTTGACATCGGTGGCTTCGAGGAAAAACTGTTTTTT.

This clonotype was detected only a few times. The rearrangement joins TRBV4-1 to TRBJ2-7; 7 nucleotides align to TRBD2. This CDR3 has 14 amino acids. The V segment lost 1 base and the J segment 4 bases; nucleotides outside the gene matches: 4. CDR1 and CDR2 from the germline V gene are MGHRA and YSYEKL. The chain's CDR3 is CASSQVGGLYEQYF. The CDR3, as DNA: TGCGCCAGCAGCCAAGTGGGGGGACTATACGAGCAGTACTTC.

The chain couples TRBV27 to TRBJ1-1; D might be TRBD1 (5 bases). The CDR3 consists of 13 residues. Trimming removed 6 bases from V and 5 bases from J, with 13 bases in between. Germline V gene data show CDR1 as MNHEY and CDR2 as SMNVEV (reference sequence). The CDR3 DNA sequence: TGTGCCAGCAGCTGCATAGGGGTAACTGAAGCTTTCTTT. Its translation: CASSCIGVTEAFF.

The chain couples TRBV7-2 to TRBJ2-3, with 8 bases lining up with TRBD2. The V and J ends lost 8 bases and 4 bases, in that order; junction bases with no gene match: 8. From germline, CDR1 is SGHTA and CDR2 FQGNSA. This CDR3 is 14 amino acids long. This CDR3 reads CASLNRGGSDTQYF. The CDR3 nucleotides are TGTGCCAGCCTAAACCGGGGGGGGTCAGATACGCAGTATTTT.